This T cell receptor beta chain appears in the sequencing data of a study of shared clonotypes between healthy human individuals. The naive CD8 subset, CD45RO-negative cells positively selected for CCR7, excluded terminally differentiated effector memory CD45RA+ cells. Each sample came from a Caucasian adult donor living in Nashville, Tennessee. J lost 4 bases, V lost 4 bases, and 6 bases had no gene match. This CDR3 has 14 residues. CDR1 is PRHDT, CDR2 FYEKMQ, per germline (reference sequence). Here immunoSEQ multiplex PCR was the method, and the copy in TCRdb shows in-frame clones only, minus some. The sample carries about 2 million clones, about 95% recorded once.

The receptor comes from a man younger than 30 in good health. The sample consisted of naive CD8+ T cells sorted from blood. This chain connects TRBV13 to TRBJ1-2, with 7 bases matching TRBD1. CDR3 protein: CASSSVDRIYGYTF. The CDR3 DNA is TGTGCCAGCAGCTCCGTGGACAGGATCTATGGCTACACCTTC.